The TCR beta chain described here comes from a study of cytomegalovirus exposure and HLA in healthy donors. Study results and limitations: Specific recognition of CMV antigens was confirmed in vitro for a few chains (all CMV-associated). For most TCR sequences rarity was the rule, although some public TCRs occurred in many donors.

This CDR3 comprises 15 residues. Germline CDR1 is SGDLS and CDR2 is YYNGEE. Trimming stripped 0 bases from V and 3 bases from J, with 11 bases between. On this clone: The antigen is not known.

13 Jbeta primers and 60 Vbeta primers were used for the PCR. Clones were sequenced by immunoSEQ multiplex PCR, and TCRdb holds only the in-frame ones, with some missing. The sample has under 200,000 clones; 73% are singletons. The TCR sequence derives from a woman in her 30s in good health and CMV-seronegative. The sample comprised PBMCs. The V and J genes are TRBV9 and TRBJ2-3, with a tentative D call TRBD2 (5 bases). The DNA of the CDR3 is TGTGCCAGCAGCGTAGCTCCCCCGGGAACAGATACGCAGTATTTT. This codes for CASSVAPPGTDTQYF.